Following are 26 T cell receptor beta chains from one sample sequenced in a study of Ad26.COV2.S vaccination and SARS-CoV-2 variants (dated by TCRdb to the early 2020s). What this sample's treatment or condition label stands for: roughly 19 received Ad26.COV2.S at low or high dose, single or two shots; 5 received placebo; per-sample allocation not given. Repertoires of vaccine and placebo recipients were sequenced from samples collected on day 63 after the first injection. The library was produced with the immunoSEQ multiplex PCR assay. Entries here come from immuneACCESS through TCRdb and include only in-frame sequences with V and J called. Some clones fail to appear in such tables; in the studies checked, an unresolved V gene covers under half of the shortfall, and the cause of the remainder is unknown. Present in this sample are hundreds of thousands of clones, 75% to 95% of which were seen just once. The top ten clonotypes cover 12% of the sample.

The sample in question was peripheral blood, obtained in a trial of Ad26.COV2.S vaccine versus placebo. These receptors were collected from a person between 18 and 65 years old who received the Ad26.COV2.S COVID-19 vaccine or a placebo.

The rearrangement uses TRBV6-5 and TRBJ2-7; TRBD1 matches at 7 bases. Looked up from germline, CDR1 is MNHEY and CDR2 is SVGAGI. After removal of 7 bases from V and 0 bases from J, the junction contained 9 bases not matched to a gene. The CDR3 is made up of 15 amino acids. CDR3 nucleotide sequence: TGTGCCAGCAATCCCTTCCGGGACAGCTCCTACGAGCAGTACTTC. It translates to CASNPFRDSSYEQYF.

The chain recombines TRBV21-1 with TRBJ2-3; the D call in the table, TRBD1, was not verified against the DNA. TRBV21-1 is assigned pseudogene status. The CDR3 is 17 amino acids. CDR3 DNA: TGTGCCAGCAGCAAATCCTGGGACAGGGGCGCTCTGGATACGCAGTATTTT. Amino acids: CASSKSWDRGALDTQYF.

CDR3 nucleotides: TGTGCCAGCAGTTTCGACGGAGGCCCTGGGGCCAACGTCCTGACTTTC. Residues: CASSFDGGPGANVLTF. The V and J genes are TRBV28 and TRBJ2-6; TRBD2 might be the D (5 bases). V lost 3 bases to trimming and J lost 2 bases, with 11 bases between them. The CDR3 is 16 residues long. Germline CDR1 and CDR2: MDHEN and SYDVKM.

The V call is TRBV2, the J call TRBJ2-7; 12 nucleotides match TRBD1. V was clipped by 1 base and J by 6 bases; unmatched bases: 4. The CDR3 length is 15 residues. Germline-derived CDR1 and CDR2 are SNHLY and FYNNEI. CDR3 DNA sequence: TGTGCCAGCAGTGAAGTGGGGACAGGGGGCCTCGAGCAGTACTTC. This gives the protein CASSEVGTGGLEQYF.

The rearrangement joins TRBV19 to TRBJ2-5; TRBD1 aligns across 7 bases. Looked up from germline, CDR1 is LNHDA and CDR2 is SQIVND (reference sequence). Germline trimming cut 3 bases from V and 6 bases from J; bases unmatched to any gene: 13. The CDR3 sequence is 16 residues long. CDR3 sequence reads: CASSMLGAGGLKTQYF. As DNA, the CDR3 is TGTGCCAGTAGTATGTTGGGCGCAGGGGGATTAAAGACCCAGTACTTC.

The rearrangement links TRBV9 to TRBJ1-2, with TRBD1 identical over 7 bases. This CDR3 has 14 amino acids. V trimming: 4 bases; J trimming: 3 bases; junction bases outside the gene matches: 6. The V gene's germline CDR1 is SGDLS and CDR2 YYNGEE. CDR3 coding DNA: TGTGCCAGCAGCTACGGACAGGTAGACTATGGCTACACCTTC. Translated: CASSYGQVDYGYTF.

V is TRBV4-3 and J is TRBJ1-1; D gene unclear. The V gene lost 0 bases and the J gene lost 0 bases, with 8 bases spanning the gap. CDR1 and CDR2 (germline): LGHNA, YSLEER. The CDR3 consists of 15 residues. The CDR3 spells CASSQDSGVNTEAFF. In nucleotides, the CDR3 is TGCGCCAGCAGCCAAGATAGCGGGGTGAACACTGAAGCTTTCTTT.

The chain combines TRBV27 with TRBJ1-2, with D unresolved. This CDR3 contains 14 residues. Germline V gene lookup returns CDR1 MNHEY and CDR2 SMNVEV (reference sequence). Trimming stripped 2 bases from V and 2 bases from J, with 9 bases between. As DNA, the CDR3 is TGTGCCAGCAGTTTAATGGTTGGCAACTATGGCTACACCTTC. It encodes CASSLMVGNYGYTF.

The V and J genes are TRBV2 and TRBJ1-3; D not certain. Germline V gene data show CDR1 as SNHLY and CDR2 as FYNNEI. The V gene lost 0 bases and the J gene lost 0 bases, with 6 bases spanning the gap. This CDR3 is 15 amino acids long. The DNA of the CDR3 is TGTGCCAGCAGTGAAGCAGGCCTCTCTGGAAACACCATATATTTT. Its protein is CASSEAGLSGNTIYF.

J is TRBJ1-5 and V is TRBV6-1, with TRBD1 matching 8 bases. CDR1 MNHNS and CDR2 SASEGT come from the germline V gene. CDR3 length: 16 residues. V lost 2 bases, J lost 1 base, and 4 bases stayed unmatched. Here the CDR3 DNA reads TGTGCCAGCAGTGAACAGGGGGCGCAGAGCAATCAGCCCCAGCATTTT. Its translation is CASSEQGAQSNQPQHF.

V and J are TRBV19 and TRBJ2-7, with 10 bases matching TRBD2. J was trimmed by 4 bases and V by 3 bases; bases with no gene match: 0. Germline CDR1 is LNHDA and CDR2 is SQIVND (reference sequence). The CDR3 totals 13 residues. DNA of the CDR3: TGTGCCAGTAGTATGACTAGCGGGTACGAGCAGTACTTC. Amino acids: CASSMTSGYEQYF.

The chain combines TRBV2 with TRBJ2-5, with D hard to call. Trimming left V 8 bases short and J 5 bases short, with 9 bases between. The CDR3 covers 11 residues. Per germline, CDR1 SNHLY and CDR2 FYNNEI. The CDR3 DNA sequence: TGTGCCAGCGTCAGAGCCGAGACCCAGTACTTC. It is translated as CASVRAETQYF.

This chain connects TRBV19 to TRBJ2-5, with a weak D call TRBD2 (5 bases). V lost 3 bases and J 2 bases, leaving 16 bases between the germline ends. This CDR3 contains 16 residues. Germline V CDR1 and CDR2: LNHDA, SQIVND (reference sequence). The CDR3 DNA is TGTGCCAGTAGTATTGGATTAGCGCTCCCACAAGAGACCCAGTACTTC. Its translation: CASSIGLALPQETQYF.

The rearrangement links TRBV11-2 to TRBJ2-2; D is possibly TRBD2 (5 bases). The CDR3 runs 15 residues. Germline V gene lookup returns CDR1 SGHAT and CDR2 FQNNGV. Trimming stripped 2 bases from V and 3 bases from J, with 10 bases between. The CDR3 bases are TGTGCCAGCAGCTTATCGAGGGCCTACACCGGGGAGCTGTTTTTT. Encoded protein: CASSLSRAYTGELFF.

Only one count was recorded for this clone. The genes are TRBV6-2 or TRBV6-3 and TRBJ1-2, with 7 bases fitting TRBD1. V lost 0 bases to trimming and J lost 6 bases; unmatched junction nucleotides: 10. The CDR3 covers 16 residues. The germline V gene has CDR1 MNHEY and CDR2 SVGEGT. The DNA for the CDR3 is TGTGCCAGCAGTTACTCGGATGGACAGGCTCTAAATGGCTACACCTTC. Encoded protein: CASSYSDGQALNGYTF.

This rearrangement joins TRBV11-2 to TRBJ2-7; no clear D gene. Trimming took 0 bases from V and 0 from J, leaving 9 bases between them. Germline-derived CDR1 and CDR2 are SGHAT and FQNNGV. The CDR3 contains 15 residues. The CDR3 coding sequence is TGTGCCAGCAGCTTAGATCTTCGACTCTCCTACGAGCAGTACTTC. It encodes CASSLDLRLSYEQYF.

This chain joins TRBV4-3 and TRBJ2-7, with D possibly being TRBD2 (6 bases). This CDR3 is built from 14 residues. The V gene's germline CDR1 is LGHNA and CDR2 YSLEER. V lost 3 bases and J 5 bases, leaving 14 bases between the germline ends. CDR3 nucleotide sequence: TGCGCCAGCAGCCAGATTCCCGGGAGTCACGAGCAGTACTTC. Protein sequence: CASSQIPGSHEQYF.

The CDR3 reads CASSQVPGGSTIYEQYF. The CDR3 coding sequence is TGCGCCAGCAGCCAAGTCCCAGGTGGGTCTACAATCTACGAGCAGTACTTC. V is TRBV4-3 and J is TRBJ2-7, with D hard to call. V lost 1 base, J lost 3 bases, and 19 bases lay in between. This CDR3 is 17 amino acids long. Germline loops: CDR1 LGHNA, CDR2 YSLEER.

The V and J genes are TRBV18 and TRBJ1-2; 10 nucleotides agree with TRBD1. The V gene end was trimmed by 11 bases and the J gene end by 5 bases; junction bases not matched to a gene: 8. Germline lookup yields CDR1 KGHSH and CDR2 LQKENI. CDR3 length: 13 residues. DNA of the CDR3: TGTGCCTCCGGACAGGGGGGGAGATATGGCTACACCTTC. Amino acid sequence: CASGQGGRYGYTF.

V is TRBV29-1 and J is TRBJ2-2, with 7 bases aligning to TRBD2. Germline CDR1 is SQVTM and CDR2 is ANQGSEA. This CDR3 comprises 13 residues. V shed 6 bases, J shed 4 bases, and the junction held 5 bases outside the gene matches. The CDR3 loop is CSVWEGGTGELFF. The CDR3 DNA is TGCAGCGTGTGGGAGGGCGGCACCGGGGAGCTGTTTTTT.

V is TRBV11-2 and J is TRBJ1-5; D possibly corresponds to TRBD1 (6 bases). CDR3 length: 15 residues. Germline assignment: CDR1 SGHAT and CDR2 FQNNGV. Trimming took off 3 bases at V and 1 base at J, with 10 bases between the two ends. This CDR3 is CASSLGTTSNQPQHF. The CDR3, as DNA: TGTGCCAGCAGCTTGGGGACAACAAGCAATCAGCCCCAGCATTTT.

The rearrangement uses TRBV6-2 or TRBV6-3 and TRBJ1-2; D gene ambiguous. The V end was cut by 6 bases, the J end by 4 bases, with 6 bases between. Germline CDR1 and CDR2: MNHEY and SVGEGT. The CDR3 has 11 residues. The DNA for the CDR3 is TGTGCCAGCAGCCGGTCCTATGGCTACACCTTC. As protein: CASSRSYGYTF.

This clone was detected once. The junction does not match germline at one end; this may be a read error. The chain couples TRBV7-9 to TRBJ2-3; 9 bases fit TRBD2. This CDR3 region has 15 residues. Per the germline V gene, CDR1 is SEHNR and CDR2 is FQNEAQ (reference sequence). The CDR3 protein is CASSPPGTSIDTQYF. As DNA, the CDR3 is TGTGCCAGCAGCCCACCCGGGACTAGCATAGATACGCAGTATTTT.

V and J are TRBV5-6 and TRBJ2-7; D unclear. The ends were cut back, 3 bases at V and 0 bases at J, with 13 bases in the middle. Germline V gene data show CDR1 as SGHDT and CDR2 as YYEEEE. This CDR3 contains 15 residues. The CDR3 DNA follows: TGTGCCAGCAGCTCAGTTGGGATGAACTCCTACGAGCAGTACTTC. Translation gives CASSSVGMNSYEQYF.

The V and J genes are TRBV4-1 and TRBJ1-2; D gene ambiguous. Germline values: CDR1 MGHRA, CDR2 YSYEKL. The CDR3 loop spans 15 amino acids. V was cut by 0 bases and J by 2 bases, with 10 bases left in between. CDR3 coding DNA: TGCGCCAGCAGCCAAGAGGCAAACTTGAACTATGGCTACACCTTC. It codes for CASSQEANLNYGYTF.

To note about this clone: With a much larger clone just one base away, this may be a read error. The J gene is TRBJ2-3, the V gene TRBV27; 8 bases fit TRBD2. The CDR3 has 15 amino acids. From germline, CDR1 is MNHEY and CDR2 SMNVEV (reference sequence). The trim removed 3 bases at V and 2 bases at J, leaving 4 bases unmatched. This CDR3 is CASSFLAGSTDTQYF. The CDR3 nucleotides read TGTGCCAGCAGTTTTCTAGCGGGTTCCACAGATACGCAGTATTTT.